Below, 21 T cell receptor beta chains from the same sample are listed, as sequenced in a study of blood T cell repertoires in COVID-19. Using immunoSEQ multiplex PCR, the repertoire was profiled, and TCRdb retains in-frame clones only, with some absent. The sample yields roughly 220,000 clones, around 84% seen once. What was sequenced was peripheral blood. The source of these receptors is a woman aged 55 to 70 who had recovered from COVID-19.

Worth noting for this clone: Different DNA sequences within this sample yield the same CDR3. The gene calls are TRBV2 and TRBJ2-7; 10 nucleotides match TRBD1. Trimming cost V 4 bases and J 3 bases; bases outside gene matches: 0. The CDR3 runs 13 residues. CDR1 SNHLY and CDR2 FYNNEI come from the germline V gene. CDR3 coding DNA: TGTGCCAGCAGTGGGACAGGGGGCTACGAGCAGTACTTC. Protein product: CASSGTGGYEQYF.

This rearrangement joins TRBV14 to TRBJ1-2, with D maybe TRBD1 (6 bases). The ends were cut back, 4 bases at V and 3 bases at J, with 12 bases in the middle. Germline CDR1 SGHDN, CDR2 FVKESK. The CDR3 is 14 amino acids. The CDR3 here is CASSPGTTYYGYTF. The CDR3, as DNA: TGTGCCAGCAGCCCCGGGACAACATACTATGGCTACACCTTC.

This clone was seen only once. The rearrangement uses TRBV9 and TRBJ2-3; D unclear. The CDR3 has 14 amino acids. Germline CDR1 is SGDLS and CDR2 is YYNGEE. V lost 0 bases and J lost 2, with 7 bases in between. The CDR3: CASSVDGDTDTQYF. The CDR3 DNA follows: TGTGCCAGCAGCGTAGACGGTGACACAGATACGCAGTATTTT.

V usage is TRBV6-2 or TRBV6-3 and J usage is TRBJ1-4; unclear D gene. V gave up 2 bases and J gave up 0 bases, with 10 bases separating them. Germline CDR1 is MNHEY and CDR2 is SVGEGT. The CDR3 totals 16 residues. The CDR3 DNA sequence: TGTGCCAGCAGTTACGTCGGAGGCGCAACTAATGAAAAACTGTTTTTT. It yields the protein CASSYVGGATNEKLFF.

CDR3 loop: CASSLGDKYQETQYF. As DNA, the CDR3 is TGCGCCAGCAGCTTGGGGGACAAGTACCAAGAGACCCAGTACTTC. This chain joins TRBV5-1 and TRBJ2-5, with D tentatively TRBD1 (6 bases). The germline V gene encodes CDR1 SGHRS and CDR2 YFSETQ. The CDR3 consists of 15 residues. V was trimmed by 0 bases and J by 0 bases, leaving 9 bases between them. Together with reference TRBV5-1 and TRBJ2-5, the CDR3 gives the full variable domain: KAGVTQTPRYLIKTRGQQVTLSCSPISGHRSVSWYQQTPGQGLQFLFEYFSETQRNKGNFPGRFSGRQFSNSRSEMNVSTLELGDSALYLCASSLGDKYQETQYFGPGTRLLVL.

The J gene is TRBJ2-7, the V gene TRBV3-1 (or the pseudogene TRBV3-2), with 8 bases fitting TRBD2. The V gene's germline CDR1 is LGHDT and CDR2 YNNKEL (reference sequence). The trim removed 1 base at V and 4 bases at J, leaving 3 bases unmatched. This CDR3 comprises 14 residues. The CDR3, as DNA: TGTGCCAGCAGCCAAGCGGGGGGGCGGTACGAGCAGTACTTC. Translation: CASSQAGGRYEQYF.

This clone was detected only once. The V gene is TRBV7-9, the J gene TRBJ2-5, with 16 bases matching TRBD2. CDR3 length equals 15 residues. Per the germline V gene, CDR1 is SEHNR and CDR2 is FQNEAQ (reference sequence). The junction had 1 base not matched to a gene; V was cut back by 3 bases and J by 6 bases. CDR3 nucleotides: TGTGCCAGCAGCTTGGGACTAGCGGGGGGGCAGACCCAGTACTTC. The encoded protein is CASSLGLAGGQTQYF.

V usage is TRBV6-1 and J usage is TRBJ1-5; no reliable D call. V shed 3 bases and J shed 5 bases, with 14 bases lying between them. The CDR3 length is 15 residues. Germline CDR1 MNHNS, CDR2 SASEGT. Here the CDR3 reads CASSEGREMDQPQHF. Written as DNA, the CDR3 is TGTGCCAGCAGTGAGGGCCGGGAGATGGATCAGCCCCAGCATTTT.

The rearrangement uses TRBV10-1 and TRBJ1-2; 8 bases map to TRBD1. Germline V gene sequence: CDR1 WNHNN, CDR2 SYGVQD (reference sequence). J gave up 0 bases and V 2 bases, and 11 bases lay outside the gene matches. There are 18 residues in the CDR3. In nucleotides, the CDR3 is TGCGCCAGCAGTGAGAGAGGGACAGGCATTGCAGCTAACTATGGCTACACCTTC. Residues: CASSERGTGIAANYGYTF.

This clone was observed once. The chain has TRBV10-3 and TRBJ2-7; 8 nucleotides align to TRBD2. J lost 5 bases, V lost 11 bases, and 11 bases had no gene match. This CDR3 region has 13 residues. Germline-derived CDR1 and CDR2 are ENHRY and SYGVKD. As DNA, the CDR3 is TGTGCCGTCCTCCGGGGGGGCGAGAACGAGCAGTACTTC. Its protein product is CAVLRGGENEQYF.

This chain connects TRBV9 to TRBJ1-1, with D possibly matching TRBD1 (5 bases). Germline CDR1 reads SGDLS; CDR2 reads YYNGEE. This CDR3 region has 17 residues. The V end lost 4 bases, the J end lost 1 base, and 20 bases lay between the germline ends. The CDR3 DNA follows: TGTGCCAGCAGCCCGCGTGGGGGAGGGGTGGGGAACACTGAAGCTTTCTTT. It is translated as CASSPRGGGVGNTEAFF.

The chain combines TRBV14 with TRBJ2-3; 7 bases align to TRBD2. The trim removed 3 bases at V and 7 bases at J, leaving 10 bases unmatched. This CDR3 is 15 amino acids long. Germline CDR1 is SGHDN and CDR2 is FVKESK. CDR3 DNA: TGTGCCAGCAGCCAGGGGGGGAGCGCAGTGTATACGCAGTATTTT. Its translation is CASSQGGSAVYTQYF.

J is TRBJ1-5 and V is TRBV6-5; D is perhaps TRBD1 (6 bases). V was trimmed by 6 bases and J by 4 bases, leaving 16 bases between them. The CDR3 runs 15 residues. Germline V gives CDR1 MNHEY, CDR2 SVGAGI. CDR3 region: CASSRDPRGNQPQHF. The CDR3 DNA is TGTGCCAGCAGCCGGGATCCAAGGGGGAATCAGCCCCAGCATTTT.

This chain connects TRBV12-3 or TRBV12-4 to TRBJ1-2; D remains ambiguous. This CDR3 comprises 13 residues. V was trimmed by 5 bases and J by 8 bases, leaving 15 bases between them. CDR3 coding DNA: TGTGCCAGCAGTGGGTTGAGGGTAAGCGGCTACACCTTC. This encodes CASSGLRVSGYTF.

V and J are TRBV6-4 and TRBJ2-2; D remains ambiguous. Germline values: CDR1 MRHNA, CDR2 SNTAGT. V shed 7 bases and J shed 3 bases, with 9 bases lying between them. The CDR3 sequence is 13 residues long. The CDR3 sequence: CASKSQDTGELFF. The CDR3 DNA reads TGTGCCAGCAAGTCCCAGGACACCGGGGAGCTGTTTTTT.

The V gene is TRBV6-1, the J gene TRBJ2-2; tentative D call: TRBD2 (6 bases). This CDR3 has 16 amino acids. The germline V gene encodes CDR1 MNHNS and CDR2 SASEGT. The V end was cut by 2 bases, the J end by 8 bases, with 18 bases between. CDR3 sequence (DNA): TGTGCCAGCAGTGAAACCCGGCGGGGTGGTCGGGGGGAGCTGTTTTTT. It specifies CASSETRRGGRGELFF.

The chain couples TRBV7-2 to TRBJ1-1, with D tentatively TRBD1 (5 bases). This CDR3 spans 12 amino acids. Trimming took 5 bases from V and 7 from J, leaving 11 bases between them. Germline values: CDR1 SGHTA, CDR2 FQGNSA. CDR3 in DNA: TGTGCCAGCAGCGCCAGACAGAATGAAGCTTTCTTT. It codes for CASSARQNEAFF. Full variable domain (missing parts from reference TRBV7-2 and TRBJ1-1): GAGVSQSPSNKVTEKGKDVELRCDPISGHTALYWYRQSLGQGLEFLIYFQGNSAPDKSGLPSDRFSAERTGGSVSTLTIQRTQQEDSAVYLCASSARQNEAFFGQGTRLTVV.

The chain is built from TRBV6-5 and TRBJ2-1; 8 nucleotides line up with TRBD2. The ends lost 6 bases at V and 9 bases at J; junction bases unmatched: 7. The length of the CDR3 is 13 residues. Germline V gene sequence: CDR1 MNHEY, CDR2 SVGAGI. The CDR3 loop reads CASSPTSVGEQFF. The CDR3 coding sequence is TGTGCCAGCAGCCCGACTAGCGTGGGTGAGCAGTTCTTC.

A few counts support this clone. This chain joins TRBV11-3 and TRBJ1-1; D call uncertain. Germline assignment: CDR1 SGHNT and CDR2 YENEEA. This CDR3 is built from 13 residues. Deletions cut 3 bases from V and 3 bases from J, with 8 bases between. CDR3 in DNA: TGTGCCAGCAGCTTTTCTGCGGACACTGAAGCTTTCTTT. Protein product: CASSFSADTEAFF.

This chain links TRBV7-2 with TRBJ2-7; 11 nucleotides align to TRBD1. This CDR3 contains 14 residues. Trimming cost V 5 bases and J 6 bases; bases outside gene matches: 6. Per the germline V gene, CDR1 is SGHTA and CDR2 is FQGNSA. CDR3 DNA sequence: TGTGCCAGCAGCAAAGGACAGGGGGCGCGCGAGCAGTACTTC. This codes for CASSKGQGAREQYF.

This clone has just a few counts. CDR3 region: CASSFAGGDWGTEAFF. CDR3 DNA: TGCGCCAGCAGCTTTGCGGGGGGCGACTGGGGCACTGAAGCTTTCTTT. The chain joins TRBV5-1 to TRBJ1-1; possible D gene TRBD1, 6 bases. Germline V gene data show CDR1 as SGHRS and CDR2 as YFSETQ. Trimming removed 2 bases at V and 4 bases at J, with 18 bases between. This CDR3 region has 16 residues.